Many counts were recorded for the clone carrying this T cell receptor beta chain. The germline V gene has CDR1 KGHSH and CDR2 LQKENI. Trimming at V came to 8 bases and at J to 3 bases, leaving 7 bases not matched to a gene. This CDR3 spans 14 amino acids. This sample was taken from a study of T cells after yellow fever vaccination. The wider study: Where fractions had low cell numbers, libraries were prepared from them with the SMART-Seq v4 Ultra Low Input RNA kit.

The study, taken as a whole, reports: Overall, a small share of clonotypes was seen in both CD4 and CD8 compartments.

A universal primer site and UMIs were added as TCR cDNA was made by 5'RACE template switching. TCRdb independently ran MiXCR on the 5' RACE reads; one entry per CDR3 protein. The sample shows roughly 32,000 distinct CDR3 sequences, over 9.5% of them seen only once. The sample consisted of PBMCs, either bulk or a sorted T-cell subset (CD4+, CD8+, memory, or dextramer-sorted; not recorded which), taken roughly 15 days after the first yellow fever vaccination. The receptor was isolated from a man aged 18-30 years who received the YFV17D yellow fever vaccine. The chain has TRBV18 and TRBJ2-3; 8 nucleotides match TRBD2. CDR3 residues: CASSPSGGTDTQYF. The CDR3 DNA is TGTGCCAGCAGCCCATCGGGGGGGACAGATACGCAGTATTTT. The variable domain in full, completed from reference TRBV18 and TRBJ2-3, reads NAGVMQNPRHLVRRRGQEARLRCSPMKGHSHVYWYRQLPEEGLKFMVYLQKENIIDESGMPKERFSAEFPKEGPSILRIQQVVRGDSAAYFCASSPSGGTDTQYFGPGTRLTVL.